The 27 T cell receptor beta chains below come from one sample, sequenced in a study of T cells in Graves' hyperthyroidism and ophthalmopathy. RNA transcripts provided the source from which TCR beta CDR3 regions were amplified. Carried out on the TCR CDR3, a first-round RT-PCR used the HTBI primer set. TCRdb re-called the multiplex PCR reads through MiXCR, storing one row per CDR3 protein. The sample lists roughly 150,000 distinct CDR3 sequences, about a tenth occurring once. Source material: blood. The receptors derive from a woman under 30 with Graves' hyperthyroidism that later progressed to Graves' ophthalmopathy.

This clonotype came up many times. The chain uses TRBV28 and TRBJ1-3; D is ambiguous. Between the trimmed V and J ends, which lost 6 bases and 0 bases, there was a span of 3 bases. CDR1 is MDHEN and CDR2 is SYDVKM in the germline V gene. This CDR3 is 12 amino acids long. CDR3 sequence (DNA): TGTGCCAGCAGGACCTCTGGAAACACCATATATTTT. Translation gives CASRTSGNTIYF.

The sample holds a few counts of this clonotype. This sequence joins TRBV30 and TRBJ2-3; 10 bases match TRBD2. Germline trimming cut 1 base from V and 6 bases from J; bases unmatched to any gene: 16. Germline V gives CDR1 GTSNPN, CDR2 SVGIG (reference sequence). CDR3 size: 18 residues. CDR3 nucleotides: TGTGCCTGGAGTGATGTAGCGGGGGGTATTGGTAATATGGATACGCAGTATTTT. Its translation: CAWSDVAGGIGNMDTQYF. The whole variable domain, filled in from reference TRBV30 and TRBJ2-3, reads SQTIHQWPATLVQPVGSPLSLECTVEGTSNPNLYWYRQAAGRGLQLLFYSVGIGQISSEVPQNLSASRPQDRQFILSSKKLLLSDSGFYLCAWSDVAGGIGNMDTQYFGPGTRLTVL.

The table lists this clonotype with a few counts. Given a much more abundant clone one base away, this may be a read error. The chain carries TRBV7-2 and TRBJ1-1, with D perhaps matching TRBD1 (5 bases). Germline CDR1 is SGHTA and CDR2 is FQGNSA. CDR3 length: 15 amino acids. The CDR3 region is CASSQGRRFNTEALF. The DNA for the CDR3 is TGTGCCAGTAGTCAGGGAAGAAGGTTTAACACTGAAGCTCTCTTT.

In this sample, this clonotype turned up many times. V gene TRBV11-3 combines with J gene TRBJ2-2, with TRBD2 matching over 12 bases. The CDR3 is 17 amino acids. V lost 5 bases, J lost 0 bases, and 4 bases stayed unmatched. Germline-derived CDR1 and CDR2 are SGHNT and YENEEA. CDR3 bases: TGTGCCAGCAGCCCCGGACTAGCGGGACCGAACACCGGGGAGCTGTTTTTT. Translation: CASSPGLAGPNTGELFF.

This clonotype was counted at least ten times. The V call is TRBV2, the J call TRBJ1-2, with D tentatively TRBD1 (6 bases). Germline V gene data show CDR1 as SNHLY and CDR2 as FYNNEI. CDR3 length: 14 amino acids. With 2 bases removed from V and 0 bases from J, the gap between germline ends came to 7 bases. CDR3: CASSEQGPNYGYTF. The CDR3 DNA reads TGTGCCAGCAGTGAACAGGGGCCTAACTATGGCTACACCTTC. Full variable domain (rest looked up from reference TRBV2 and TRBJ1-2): EPEVTQTPSHQVTQMGQEVILRCVPISNHLYFYWYRQILGQKVEFLVSFYNNEISEKSEIFDDQFSVERPDGSNFTLKIRSTKLEDSAMYFCASSEQGPNYGYTFGSGTRLTVV.

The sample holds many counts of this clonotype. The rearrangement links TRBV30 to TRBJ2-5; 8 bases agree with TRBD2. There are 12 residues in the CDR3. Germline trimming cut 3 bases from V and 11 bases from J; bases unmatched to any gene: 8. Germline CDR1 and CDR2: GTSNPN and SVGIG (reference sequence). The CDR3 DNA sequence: TGTGCCTGGAGATCAGTAGCGGGAACTCAGTACTTC. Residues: CAWRSVAGTQYF.

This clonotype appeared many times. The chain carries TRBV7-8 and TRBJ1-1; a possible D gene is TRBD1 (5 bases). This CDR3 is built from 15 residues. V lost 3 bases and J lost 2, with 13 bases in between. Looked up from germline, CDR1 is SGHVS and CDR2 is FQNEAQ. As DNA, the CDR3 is TGTGCCAGCAGCTTCTCGGGGGTAAAAAACACTGAAGCTTTCTTT. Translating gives CASSFSGVKNTEAFF.

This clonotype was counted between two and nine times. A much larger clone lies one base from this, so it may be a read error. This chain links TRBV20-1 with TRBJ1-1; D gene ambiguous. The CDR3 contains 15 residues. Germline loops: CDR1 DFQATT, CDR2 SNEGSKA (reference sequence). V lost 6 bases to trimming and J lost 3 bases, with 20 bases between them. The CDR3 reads CSAIEPARADTEAFF. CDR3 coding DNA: TGCAGTGCCATAGAGCCCGCGAGGGCTGACACTGAAGCTTTCTTT.

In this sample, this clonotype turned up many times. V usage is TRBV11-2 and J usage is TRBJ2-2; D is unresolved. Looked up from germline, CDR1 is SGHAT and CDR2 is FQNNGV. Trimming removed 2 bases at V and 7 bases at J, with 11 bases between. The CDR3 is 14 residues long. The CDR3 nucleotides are TGTGCCAGCAGCTTAAATCCATTCCACGGGGAGCTGTTTTTT. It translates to CASSLNPFHGELFF.

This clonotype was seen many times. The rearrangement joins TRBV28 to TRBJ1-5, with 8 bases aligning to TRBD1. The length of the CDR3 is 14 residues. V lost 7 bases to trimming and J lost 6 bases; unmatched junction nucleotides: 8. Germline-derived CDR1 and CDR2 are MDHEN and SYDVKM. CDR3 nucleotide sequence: TGTGCCAGCACCCTACAGGGGGGTGGTCAGCCCCAGCATTTT. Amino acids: CASTLQGGGQPQHF.

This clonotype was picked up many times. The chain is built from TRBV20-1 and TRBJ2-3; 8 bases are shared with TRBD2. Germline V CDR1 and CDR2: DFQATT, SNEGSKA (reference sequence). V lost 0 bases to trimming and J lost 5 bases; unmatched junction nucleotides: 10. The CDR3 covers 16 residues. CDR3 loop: CSARDLSGGRLDTQYF. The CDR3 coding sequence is TGCAGTGCTAGAGATTTATCGGGGGGGCGGTTAGATACGCAGTATTTT.

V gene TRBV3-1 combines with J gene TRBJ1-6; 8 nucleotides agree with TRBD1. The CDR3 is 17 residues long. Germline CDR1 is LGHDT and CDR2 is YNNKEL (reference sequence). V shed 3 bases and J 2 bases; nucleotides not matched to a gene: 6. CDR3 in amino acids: CASSHGGQGAYNSPLHF. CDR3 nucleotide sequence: TGTGCCAGCAGCCACGGAGGACAGGGCGCCTATAATTCACCCCTCCACTTT.

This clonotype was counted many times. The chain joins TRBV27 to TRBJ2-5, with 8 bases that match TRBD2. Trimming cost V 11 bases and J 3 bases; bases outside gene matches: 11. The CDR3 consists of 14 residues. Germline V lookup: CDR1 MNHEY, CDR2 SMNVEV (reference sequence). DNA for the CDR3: TGTGCCCTCCCTACGGCGGGAGGCGAAGAGACCCAGTACTTC. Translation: CALPTAGGEETQYF.

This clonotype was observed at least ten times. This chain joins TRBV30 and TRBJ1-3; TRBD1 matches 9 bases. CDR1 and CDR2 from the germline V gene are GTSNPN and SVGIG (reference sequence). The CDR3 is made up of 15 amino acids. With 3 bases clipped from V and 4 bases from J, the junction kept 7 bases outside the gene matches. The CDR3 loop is CAWSLQGAVGNTIYF. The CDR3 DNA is TGTGCCTGGAGCTTACAGGGGGCCGTAGGAAACACCATATATTTT.

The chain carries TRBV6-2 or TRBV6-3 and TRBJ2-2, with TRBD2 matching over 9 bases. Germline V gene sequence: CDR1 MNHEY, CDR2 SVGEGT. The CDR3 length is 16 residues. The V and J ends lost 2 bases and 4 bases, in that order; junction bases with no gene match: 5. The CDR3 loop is CASSYMGLASTGELFF. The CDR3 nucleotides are TGTGCCAGCAGTTACATGGGACTAGCCTCCACCGGGGAGCTGTTTTTT.

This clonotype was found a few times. CDR3 sequence (DNA): TGTGCCAGCAGCTTGACTAGCGGCACCGGGGAGCTGTTTTTT. Translating gives CASSLTSGTGELFF. The V call is TRBV7-9, the J call TRBJ2-2; TRBD2 matches at 9 bases. V dropped 3 bases and J dropped 4; count of bases not matched to a gene: 0. The CDR3 is 14 amino acids. CDR1 is SEHNR, CDR2 FQNEAQ, per germline (reference sequence).

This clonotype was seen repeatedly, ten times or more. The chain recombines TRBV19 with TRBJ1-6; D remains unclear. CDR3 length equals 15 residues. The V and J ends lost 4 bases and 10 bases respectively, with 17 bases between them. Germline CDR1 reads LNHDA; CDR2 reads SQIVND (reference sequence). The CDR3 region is CASSTLDKAGSPLHF. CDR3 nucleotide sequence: TGTGCCAGTAGTACCCTCGACAAGGCGGGATCACCCCTCCACTTT.

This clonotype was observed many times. The DNA for the CDR3 is TGTGCCAGCAGCCATCTGGACAATGAGCAGTTCTTC. This sequence encodes CASSHLDNEQFF. The V call is TRBV3-1, the J call TRBJ2-1; no definite D call. The germline gives CDR1 LGHDT, CDR2 YNNKEL (reference sequence). The V gene lost 3 bases and the J gene lost 5 bases, with 5 bases spanning the gap. CDR3 length: 12 amino acids.

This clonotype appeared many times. The CDR3 spells CASSEFWTASNTEAFF. CDR3 coding DNA: TGTGCCAGCAGTGAATTCTGGACAGCATCGAACACTGAAGCTTTCTTT. The V gene is TRBV2, the J gene TRBJ1-1; D possibly corresponds to TRBD1 (6 bases). CDR3 length: 16 amino acids. The germline V gene has CDR1 SNHLY and CDR2 FYNNEI. V was trimmed by 2 bases and J by 1 base, leaving 14 bases between them.

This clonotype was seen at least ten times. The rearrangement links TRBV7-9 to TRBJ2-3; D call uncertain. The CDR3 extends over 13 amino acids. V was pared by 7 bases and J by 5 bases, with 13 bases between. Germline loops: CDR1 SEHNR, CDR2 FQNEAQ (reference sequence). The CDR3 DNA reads TGTGCCAGCACCTCACGCTGGGGAGATACGCAGTATTTT. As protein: CASTSRWGDTQYF.

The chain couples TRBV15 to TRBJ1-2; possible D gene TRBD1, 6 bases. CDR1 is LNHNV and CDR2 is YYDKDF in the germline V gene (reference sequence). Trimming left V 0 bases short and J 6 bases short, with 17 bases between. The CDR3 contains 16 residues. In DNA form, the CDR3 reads TGTGCCACCAGCAGAGAACTTTTTTCCAGGGGCGATGGCTACACCTTC. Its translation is CATSRELFSRGDGYTF.

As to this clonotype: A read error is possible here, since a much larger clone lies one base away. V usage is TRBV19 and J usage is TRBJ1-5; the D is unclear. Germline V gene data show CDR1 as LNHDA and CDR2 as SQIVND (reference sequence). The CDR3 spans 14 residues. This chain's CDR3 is CAGSIWQSNQPQHF. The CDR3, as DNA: TGTGCCGGTAGTATCTGGCAGAGCAATCAGCCCCAGCATTTT.

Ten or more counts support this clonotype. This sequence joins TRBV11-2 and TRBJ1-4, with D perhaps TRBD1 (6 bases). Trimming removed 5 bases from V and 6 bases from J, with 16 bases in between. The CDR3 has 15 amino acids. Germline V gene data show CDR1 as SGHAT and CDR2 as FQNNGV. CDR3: CASSTRRGADEKLFF. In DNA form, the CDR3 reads TGTGCCAGCAGCACCCGGAGGGGGGCGGATGAAAAACTGTTTTTT.

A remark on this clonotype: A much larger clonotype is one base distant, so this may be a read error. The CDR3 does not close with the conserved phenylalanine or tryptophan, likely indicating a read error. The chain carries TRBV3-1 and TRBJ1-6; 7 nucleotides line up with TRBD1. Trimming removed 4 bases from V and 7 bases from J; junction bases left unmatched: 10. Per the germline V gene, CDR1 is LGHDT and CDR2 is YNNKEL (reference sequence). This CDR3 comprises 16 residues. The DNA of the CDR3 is TGTGCCAGCAGCCTTCGGACAGGAATAGACAATTCACCCCTCCACCTT. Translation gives CASSLRTGIDNSPLHL.

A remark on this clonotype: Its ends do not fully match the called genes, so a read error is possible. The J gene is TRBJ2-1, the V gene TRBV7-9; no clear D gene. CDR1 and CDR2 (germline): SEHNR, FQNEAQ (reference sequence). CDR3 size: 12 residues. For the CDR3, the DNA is TGTGCCCCTAAGGGCCCCTACAATGAGCAGCTCTTC. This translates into CAPKGPYNEQLF.

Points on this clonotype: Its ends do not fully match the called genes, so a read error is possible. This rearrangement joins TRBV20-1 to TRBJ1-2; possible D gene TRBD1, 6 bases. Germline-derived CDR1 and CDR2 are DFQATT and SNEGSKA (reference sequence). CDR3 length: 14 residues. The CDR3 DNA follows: TGCAGTGCTAGGAAACAGGGACCTGAATATGGCTACGCCTTC. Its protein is CSARKQGPEYGYAF.

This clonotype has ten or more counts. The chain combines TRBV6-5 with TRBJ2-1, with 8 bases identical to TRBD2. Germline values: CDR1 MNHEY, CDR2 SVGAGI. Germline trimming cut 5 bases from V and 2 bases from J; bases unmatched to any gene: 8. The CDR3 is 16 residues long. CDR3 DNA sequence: TGTGCCAGCAGTGGGGTGGGGACTAGGACCTACAATGAGCAGTTCTTC. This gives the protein CASSGVGTRTYNEQFF.